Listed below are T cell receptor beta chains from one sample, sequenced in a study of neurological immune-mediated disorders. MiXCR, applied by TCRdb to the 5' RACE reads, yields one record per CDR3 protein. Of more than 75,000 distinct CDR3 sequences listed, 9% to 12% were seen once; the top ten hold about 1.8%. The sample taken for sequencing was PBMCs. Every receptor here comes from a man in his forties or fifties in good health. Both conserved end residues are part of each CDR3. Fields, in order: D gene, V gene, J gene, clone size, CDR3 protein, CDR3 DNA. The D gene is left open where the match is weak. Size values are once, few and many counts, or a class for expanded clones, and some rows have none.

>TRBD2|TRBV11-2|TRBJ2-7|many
CASTLGTGGSAISYEQYF
TGTGCCAGCACCCTTGGGACGGGAGGATCCGCCATTTCCTACGAGCAGTACTTC
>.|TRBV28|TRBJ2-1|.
CASSHGAGRGESEQFF
TGTGCCAGCAGTCACGGGGCAGGTCGGGGTGAGAGTGAGCAGTTCTTC
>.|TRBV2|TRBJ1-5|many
CASSKGGAGQPQHF
TGTGCCAGCAGTAAGGGGGGCGCGGGTCAGCCCCAGCATTTT
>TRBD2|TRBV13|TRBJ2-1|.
CASSFAGGGEGVYNEQFF
TGTGCCAGCAGCTTCGCCGGAGGCGGGGAGGGAGTCTACAATGAGCAGTTCTTC
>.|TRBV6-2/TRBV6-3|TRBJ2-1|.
CASSLDTDYNEQFF
TGTGCCAGCAGCTTGGACACGGATTACAATGAGCAGTTCTTC
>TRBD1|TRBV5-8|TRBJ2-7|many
CASSFPGTDYEQYF
TGTGCCAGCAGCTTCCCCGGGACAGACTACGAGCAGTACTTC
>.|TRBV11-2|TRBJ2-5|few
CASSLGGTVQRTQYF
TGTGCCAGCAGCTTAGGCGGGACAGTTCAACGGACCCAGTACTTC
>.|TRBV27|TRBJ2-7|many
CASSLSAPGGYEQYF
TGTGCCAGCAGTTTATCGGCTCCCGGGGGCTACGAGCAGTACTTC
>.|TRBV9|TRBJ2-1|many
CASSGSRTSSSIYNEQFF
TGTGCCAGCAGCGGTAGCAGGACGAGTTCCTCCATTTACAATGAGCAGTTCTTC
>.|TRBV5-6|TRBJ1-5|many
CASSLGGPSNQPQHF
TGTGCCAGCAGTCTTGGGGGTCCCAGCAATCAGCCCCAGCATTTT
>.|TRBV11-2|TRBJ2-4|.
CASSPYPDAWADRGAKNIQYF
TGTGCCAGCAGCCCCTACCCAGACGCCTGGGCGGATAGGGGAGCCAAAAACATTCAGTACTTC
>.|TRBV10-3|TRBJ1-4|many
CAISESIGFGPDYEKLFF
TGTGCCATCAGTGAGTCGATAGGGTTTGGTCCTGACTATGAAAAACTGTTTTTT
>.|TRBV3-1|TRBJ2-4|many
CASSRQGGYKLAKNIQYF
TGTGCCAGCAGCCGACAAGGGGGGTACAAATTAGCCAAAAACATTCAGTACTTC